These T cell receptor beta chains were read from a single sample in a study of STAT5B mutations in CD4+ large granular lymphocyte leukemia. The repertoire was sequenced with immunoSEQ multiplex PCR; TCRdb's copy has only in-frame clones and lacks some. This table holds about 40,000 clones, 75% to 85% found once. The specimen sequenced was CD4+ T cells from blood buffy coats. These receptors were collected from a human donor in good health. The CDR3 runs from the conserved cysteine through the conserved F or W. The order of the fields is V gene, clone size, D gene, J gene, CDR3 DNA, CDR3 protein. A D gene is named only where the DNA matches it firmly. Where a row states a size, it is once, few, many or the class of an expanded clone; other rows omit it.

TRBV29-1	few	NA	TRBJ2-7	TGCAGCGTTGTGGGGGACCGTCTCTACGAGCAGTACTTC	CSVVGDRLYEQYF
TRBV6-6	NA	TRBD1	TRBJ1-2	TGTGCCAGCAGAGGACAGGGGGCTTACTATGGCTACACCTTC	CASRGQGAYYGYTF
TRBV9	NA	NA	TRBJ1-4	TGTGCCAGCAGCCGGACAGACGAAAATGAAAAACTGTTTTTT	CASSRTDENEKLFF
TRBV6-5	NA	TRBD1	TRBJ2-3	TGTGCCAGCAGTTACGGGACAGGGGATGGAGATACGCAGTATTTT	CASSYGTGDGDTQYF
TRBV7-8	NA	NA	TRBJ1-1	TGTGCCAGCAGCTCCCGCCGCATCACGAACACTGAAGCTTTCTTT	CASSSRRITNTEAFF
TRBV19	NA	NA	TRBJ2-7	TGTGCCAGTAGCGGCCAGGCGAGCTCCTACGAGCAGTACTTC	CASSGQASSYEQYF
TRBV5-1	NA	NA	TRBJ2-7	TGCGCCAGCAGCCTGGACAAGTCCTACGAGCAGTACTTC	CASSLDKSYEQYF
TRBV7-6	NA	TRBD2	TRBJ2-5	TGTGCCAGCAGCTTAAGCGGGAGCGGCGAGACCCAGTACTTC	CASSLSGSGETQYF
TRBV18	NA	NA	TRBJ1-1	TGTGCCAGCTCCCGACTGGGGACTCAGAACGCTGAAGCTTTCTTT	CASSRLGTQNAEAFF
TRBV7-9	NA	NA	TRBJ2-1	TGTGCCAGCAGCTTATCCATCAGCATCAATGAGCAGTTCTTC	CASSLSISINEQFF
TRBV30	NA	TRBD2	TRBJ2-2	TGTGCCTGGCGACTAGCGGGAGCCGGGGAGCTGTTTTTT	CAWRLAGAGELFF
TRBV7-9	few	NA	TRBJ2-3	TGTGCCAGCAGCCGGACAGTGGGGGATACGCAGTATTTT	CASSRTVGDTQYF
TRBV5-3	NA	TRBD2	TRBJ2-1	TGTGCCAGAAGCTCTCGGGCTAGCGGTTACACTAACAATGAGCAGTTCTTC	CARSSRASGYTNNEQFF
TRBV13	NA	NA	TRBJ2-7	TGTGCCAGCAGCTTAACCGGGCCCCCTCAGTACTTC	CASSLTGPPQYF
TRBV5-8	NA	TRBD1	TRBJ2-3	TGTGCCAGCAATACAGGGGCAGATACGCAGTATTTT	CASNTGADTQYF
TRBV30	NA	NA	TRBJ1-1	TGTGCCTGGAGTGTATCCGCGACTGCGAACACTGAAGCTTTCTTT	CAWSVSATANTEAFF
TRBV30	NA	NA	TRBJ2-1	TGTGCCTGGAGTCCTAACCGGGCCGGAGATCAGAATGAGCAGTTCTTC	CAWSPNRAGDQNEQFF
TRBV28	NA	NA	TRBJ2-1	TGTGCCAGCCGGACGGGAGCTTCCTACAATGAGCAGTTCTTC	CASRTGASYNEQFF
TRBV30	NA	TRBD2	TRBJ2-3	TGTGCCTGGAGTGTAGGGACTAGCGGGCCCTTGGGTACGCAGTATTTT	CAWSVGTSGPLGTQYF
TRBV6-5	NA	TRBD1	TRBJ2-3	TGTGCCAGCAGACAGGGGGCAGATACGCAGTATTTT	CASRQGADTQYF
TRBV2	NA	TRBD2	TRBJ2-1	TGTGCCAGCACGAGACTAGCGGGGGGGGACAATGAGCAGTTCTTC	CASTRLAGGDNEQFF
TRBV5-1	once	NA	TRBJ2-2	TGCGCCAGCAGCTTCGTCGGGACGAACACCGGGGAGCTGTTTTTT	CASSFVGTNTGELFF
TRBV6-1	NA	NA	TRBJ2-7	TGTGCCAGCAGTGAATTTGTGGAGCAGTACTTC	CASSEFVEQYF
TRBV5-1	few	TRBD2	TRBJ2-2	TGCGCCAGCAGCTCGATGGGACTAGTCGGACGCGCCGGGGAGCTGTTTTTT	CASSSMGLVGRAGELFF
TRBV28	NA	NA	TRBJ1-5	TGTGCCAGCAGGCCAGCTGAGCGTAATCAGCCCCAGCATTTT	CASRPAERNQPQHF